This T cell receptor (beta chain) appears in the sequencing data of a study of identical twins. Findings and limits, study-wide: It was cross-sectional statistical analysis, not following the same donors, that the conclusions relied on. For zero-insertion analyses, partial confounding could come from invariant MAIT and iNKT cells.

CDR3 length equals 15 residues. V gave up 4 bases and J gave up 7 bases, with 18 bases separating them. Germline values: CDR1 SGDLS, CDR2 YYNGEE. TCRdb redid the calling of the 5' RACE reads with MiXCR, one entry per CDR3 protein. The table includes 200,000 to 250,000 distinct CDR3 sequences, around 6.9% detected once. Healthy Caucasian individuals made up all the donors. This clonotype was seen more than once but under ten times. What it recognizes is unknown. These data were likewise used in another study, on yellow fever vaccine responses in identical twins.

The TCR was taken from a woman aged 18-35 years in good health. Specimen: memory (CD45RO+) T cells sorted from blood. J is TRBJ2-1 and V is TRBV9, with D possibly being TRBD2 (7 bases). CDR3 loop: CASSLTFGGPNEQFF. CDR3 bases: TGTGCCAGCAGCCTCACTTTCGGGGGGCCGAATGAGCAGTTCTTC.